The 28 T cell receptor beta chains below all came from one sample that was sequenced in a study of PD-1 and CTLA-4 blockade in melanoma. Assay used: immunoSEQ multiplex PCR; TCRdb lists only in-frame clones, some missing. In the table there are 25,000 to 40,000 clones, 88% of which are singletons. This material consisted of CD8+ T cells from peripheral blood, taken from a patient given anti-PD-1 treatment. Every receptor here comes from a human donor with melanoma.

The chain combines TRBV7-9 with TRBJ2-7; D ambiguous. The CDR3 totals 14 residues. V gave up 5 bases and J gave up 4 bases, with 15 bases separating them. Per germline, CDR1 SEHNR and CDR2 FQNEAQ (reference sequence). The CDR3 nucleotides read TGTGCCAGCAGCCCCCGTAAAGGAGCATACGAGCAGTACTTC. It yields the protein CASSPRKGAYEQYF.

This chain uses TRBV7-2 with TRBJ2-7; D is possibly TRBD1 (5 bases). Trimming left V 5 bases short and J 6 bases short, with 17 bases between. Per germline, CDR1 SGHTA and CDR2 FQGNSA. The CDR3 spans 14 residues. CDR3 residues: CASSPFGQGGEQYF. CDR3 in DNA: TGTGCCAGCAGCCCATTTGGGCAGGGCGGCGAGCAGTACTTC.

This chain's CDR3 is CASSLGGGGYEQYF. CDR3 coding DNA: TGTGCCAGCAGCTTAGGGGGAGGGGGCTACGAGCAGTACTTC. This sequence joins TRBV13 and TRBJ2-7; TRBD2 might be the D (7 bases). This CDR3 is built from 14 residues. CDR1 is PRHDT, CDR2 FYEKMQ, per germline (reference sequence). Trimming removed 0 bases at V and 3 bases at J, with 9 bases between.

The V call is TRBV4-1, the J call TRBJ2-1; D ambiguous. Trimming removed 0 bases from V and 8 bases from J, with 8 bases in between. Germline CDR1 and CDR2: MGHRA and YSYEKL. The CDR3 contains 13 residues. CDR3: CASSQDQDDEQFF. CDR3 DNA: TGCGCCAGCAGCCAAGACCAGGACGATGAGCAGTTCTTC.

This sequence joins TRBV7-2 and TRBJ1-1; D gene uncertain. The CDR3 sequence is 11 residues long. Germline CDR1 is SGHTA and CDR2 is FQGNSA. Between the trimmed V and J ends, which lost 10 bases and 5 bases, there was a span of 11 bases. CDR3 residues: CATPRGTEAFF. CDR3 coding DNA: TGTGCCACCCCTCGAGGGACTGAAGCTTTCTTT.

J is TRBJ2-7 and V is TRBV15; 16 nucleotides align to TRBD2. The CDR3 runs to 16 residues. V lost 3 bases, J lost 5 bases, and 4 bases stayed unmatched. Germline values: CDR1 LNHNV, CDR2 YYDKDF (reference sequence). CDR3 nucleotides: TGTGCCACCAGCAGGGGACTAGCGGGGGGGCTTGACGAGCAGTACTTC. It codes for CATSRGLAGGLDEQYF.

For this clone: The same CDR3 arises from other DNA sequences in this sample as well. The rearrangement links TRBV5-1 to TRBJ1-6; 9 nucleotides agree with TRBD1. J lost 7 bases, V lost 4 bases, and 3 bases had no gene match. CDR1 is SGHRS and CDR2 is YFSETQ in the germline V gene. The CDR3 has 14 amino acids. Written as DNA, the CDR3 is TGCGCCAGCAGCAGGACAGGGGTGAATTCACCCCTCCACTTT. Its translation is CASSRTGVNSPLHF.

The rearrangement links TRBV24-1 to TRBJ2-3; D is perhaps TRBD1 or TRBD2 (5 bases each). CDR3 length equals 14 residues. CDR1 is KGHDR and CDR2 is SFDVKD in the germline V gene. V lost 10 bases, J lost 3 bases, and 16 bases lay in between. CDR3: CATGRGSGTDTQYF. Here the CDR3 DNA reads TGTGCCACGGGACGGGGCTCAGGGACAGATACGCAGTATTTT.

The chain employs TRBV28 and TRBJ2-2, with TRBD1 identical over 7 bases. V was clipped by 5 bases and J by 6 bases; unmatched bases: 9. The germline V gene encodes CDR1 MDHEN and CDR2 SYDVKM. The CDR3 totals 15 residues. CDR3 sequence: CASSPMTGKAGELFF. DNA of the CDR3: TGTGCCAGCAGTCCAATGACAGGGAAGGCCGGGGAGCTGTTTTTT.

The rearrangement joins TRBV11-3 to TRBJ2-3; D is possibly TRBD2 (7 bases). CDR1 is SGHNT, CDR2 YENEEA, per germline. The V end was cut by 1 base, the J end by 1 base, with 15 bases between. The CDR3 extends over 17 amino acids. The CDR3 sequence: CASSLAGGLTGTDTQYF. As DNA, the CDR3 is TGTGCCAGCAGCTTAGCGGGGGGCCTTACCGGCACAGATACGCAGTATTTT.

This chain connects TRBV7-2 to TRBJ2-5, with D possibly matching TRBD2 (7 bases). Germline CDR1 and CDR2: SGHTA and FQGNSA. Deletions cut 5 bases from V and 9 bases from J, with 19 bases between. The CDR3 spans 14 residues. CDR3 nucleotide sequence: TGTGCCAGCAGCCCCGGACTAGTAGGGGGGGCCCAGTACTTC. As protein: CASSPGLVGGAQYF.

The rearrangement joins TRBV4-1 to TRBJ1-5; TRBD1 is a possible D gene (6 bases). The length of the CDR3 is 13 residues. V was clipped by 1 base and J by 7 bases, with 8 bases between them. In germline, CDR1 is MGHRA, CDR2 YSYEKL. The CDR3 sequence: CASSQVQGQPQHF. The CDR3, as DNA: TGCGCCAGCAGCCAAGTTCAGGGGCAGCCCCAGCATTTT.

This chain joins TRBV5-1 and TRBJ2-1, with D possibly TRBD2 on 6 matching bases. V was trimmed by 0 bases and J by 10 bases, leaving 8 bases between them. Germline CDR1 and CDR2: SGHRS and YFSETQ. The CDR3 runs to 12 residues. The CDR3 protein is CASSLGGAEQFF. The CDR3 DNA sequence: TGCGCCAGCAGCTTGGGCGGGGCCGAGCAGTTCTTC.

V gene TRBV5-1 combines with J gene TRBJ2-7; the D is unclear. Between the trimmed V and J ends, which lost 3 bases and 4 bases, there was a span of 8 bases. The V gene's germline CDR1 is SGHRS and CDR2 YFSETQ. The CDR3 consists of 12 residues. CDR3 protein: CASSSTVYEQYF. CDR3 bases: TGCGCCAGCAGCTCCACAGTGTACGAGCAGTACTTC.

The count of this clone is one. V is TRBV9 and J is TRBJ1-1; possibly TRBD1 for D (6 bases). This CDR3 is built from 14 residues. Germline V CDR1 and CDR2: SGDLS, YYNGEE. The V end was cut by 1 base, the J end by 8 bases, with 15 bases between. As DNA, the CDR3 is TGTGCCAGCAGCGTAATCCCGTCAGGGGAGGAAGCTTTCTTT. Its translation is CASSVIPSGEEAFF.

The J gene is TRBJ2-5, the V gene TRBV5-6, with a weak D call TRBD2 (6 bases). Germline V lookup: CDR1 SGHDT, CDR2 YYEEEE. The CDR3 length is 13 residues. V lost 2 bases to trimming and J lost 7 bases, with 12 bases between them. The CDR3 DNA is TGTGCCAGCAGCTTCCAACTAGCTGGGACCCAGTACTTC. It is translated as CASSFQLAGTQYF.

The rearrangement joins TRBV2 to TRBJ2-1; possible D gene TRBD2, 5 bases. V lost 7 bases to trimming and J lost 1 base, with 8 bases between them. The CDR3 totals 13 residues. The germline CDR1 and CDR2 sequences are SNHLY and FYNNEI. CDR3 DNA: TGTGCCAGCATGGAGCGGTCCTACAATGAGCAGTTCTTC. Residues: CASMERSYNEQFF.

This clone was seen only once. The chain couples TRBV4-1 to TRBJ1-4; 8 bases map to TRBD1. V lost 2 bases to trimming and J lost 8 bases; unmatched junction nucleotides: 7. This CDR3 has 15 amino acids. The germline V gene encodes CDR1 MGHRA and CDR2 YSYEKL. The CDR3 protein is CASSQQGQADEKLFF. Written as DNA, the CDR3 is TGCGCCAGCAGCCAACAGGGACAGGCCGACGAAAAACTGTTTTTT.

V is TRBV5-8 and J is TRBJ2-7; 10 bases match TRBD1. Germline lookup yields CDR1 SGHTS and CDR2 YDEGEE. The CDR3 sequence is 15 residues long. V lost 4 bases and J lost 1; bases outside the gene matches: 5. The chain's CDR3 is CASSVWTGGSYEQYF. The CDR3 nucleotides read TGTGCCAGCAGCGTCTGGACAGGGGGATCCTACGAGCAGTACTTC.

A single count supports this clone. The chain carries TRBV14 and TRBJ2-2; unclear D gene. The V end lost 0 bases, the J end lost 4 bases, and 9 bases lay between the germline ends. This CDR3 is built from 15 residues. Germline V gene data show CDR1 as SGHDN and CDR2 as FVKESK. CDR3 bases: TGTGCCAGCAGCCAAGACCTAGAAGGCACCGGGGAGCTGTTTTTT. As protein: CASSQDLEGTGELFF.

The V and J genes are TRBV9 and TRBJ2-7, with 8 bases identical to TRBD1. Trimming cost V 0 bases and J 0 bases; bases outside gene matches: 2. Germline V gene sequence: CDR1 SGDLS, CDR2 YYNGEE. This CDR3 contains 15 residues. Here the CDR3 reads CASSVGGTGSYEQYF. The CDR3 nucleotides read TGTGCCAGCAGCGTAGGTGGGACAGGCTCCTACGAGCAGTACTTC.

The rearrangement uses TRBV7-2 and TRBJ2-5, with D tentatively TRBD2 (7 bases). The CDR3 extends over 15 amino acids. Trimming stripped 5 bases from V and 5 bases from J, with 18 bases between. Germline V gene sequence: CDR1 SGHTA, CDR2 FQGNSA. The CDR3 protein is CASSPLGGARETQYF. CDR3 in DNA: TGTGCCAGCAGCCCCCTGGGGGGGGCCCGGGAGACCCAGTACTTC.

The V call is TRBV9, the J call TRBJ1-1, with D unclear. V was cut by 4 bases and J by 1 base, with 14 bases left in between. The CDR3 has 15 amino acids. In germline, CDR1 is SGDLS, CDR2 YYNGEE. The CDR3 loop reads CASSPSGKANTEAFF. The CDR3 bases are TGTGCCAGCAGCCCCAGCGGTAAAGCGAACACTGAAGCTTTCTTT.

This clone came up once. The CDR3 reads CASSLDWSYGYTF. CDR3 nucleotides: TGTGCCAGCAGCTTAGACTGGTCCTATGGCTACACCTTC. V is TRBV7-2 and J is TRBJ1-2; no reliable D call. The germline gives CDR1 SGHTA, CDR2 FQGNSA. CDR3 length: 13 amino acids. Trimming shortened V by 1 base and J by 4 bases, and 7 bases separated the two germline ends. The variable domain in full, with the rest retrieved from reference TRBV7-2 and TRBJ1-2, is GAGVSQSPSNKVTEKGKDVELRCDPISGHTALYWYRQSLGQGLEFLIYFQGNSAPDKSGLPSDRFSAERTGGSVSTLTIQRTQQEDSAVYLCASSLDWSYGYTFGSGTRLTVV.

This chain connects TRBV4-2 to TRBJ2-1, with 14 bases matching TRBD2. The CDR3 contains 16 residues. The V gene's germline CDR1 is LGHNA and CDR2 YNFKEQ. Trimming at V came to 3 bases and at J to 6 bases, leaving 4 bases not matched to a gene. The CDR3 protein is CASSQWTSGGPNEQFF. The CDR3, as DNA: TGTGCCAGCAGCCAGTGGACTAGCGGGGGGCCCAATGAGCAGTTCTTC.

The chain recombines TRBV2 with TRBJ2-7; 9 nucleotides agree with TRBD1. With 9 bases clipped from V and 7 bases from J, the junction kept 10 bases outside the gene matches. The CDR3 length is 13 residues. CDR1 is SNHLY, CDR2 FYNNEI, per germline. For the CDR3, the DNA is TGTGCCAGTCGGCGGGACAGGGTTTCAGAGCAGTACTTC. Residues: CASRRDRVSEQYF.

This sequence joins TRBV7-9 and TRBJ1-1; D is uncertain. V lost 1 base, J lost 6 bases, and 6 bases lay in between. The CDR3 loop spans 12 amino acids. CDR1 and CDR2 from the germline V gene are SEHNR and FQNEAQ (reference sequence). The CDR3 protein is CASSLVTAEAFF. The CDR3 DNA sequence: TGTGCCAGCAGCTTAGTTACGGCTGAAGCTTTCTTT.

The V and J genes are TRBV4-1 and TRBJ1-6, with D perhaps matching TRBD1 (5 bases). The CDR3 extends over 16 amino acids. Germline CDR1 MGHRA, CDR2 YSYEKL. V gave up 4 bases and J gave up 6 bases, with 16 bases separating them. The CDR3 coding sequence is TGCGCCAGCAGCCTAACGCCGGCAGGGCTTAATTCACCCCTCCACTTT. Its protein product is CASSLTPAGLNSPLHF.